This entry lists 23 T cell receptor beta chains sequenced from one sample in a study of technical replicates of blood from four donors. The table came from immunoSEQ multiplex PCR; TCRdb's copy has only in-frame clones and leaves some out. The table includes tens of thousands of clones, just under 95% detected once. Material for sequencing was T cells isolated from PBMCs. These receptor sequences come from a human donor in good health.

This clone was counted once. The chain joins TRBV6-1 to TRBJ2-1; 13 positions match TRBD2. Germline assignment: CDR1 MNHNS and CDR2 SASEGT. CDR3 length: 15 residues. Trimming took 6 bases from V and 5 from J; bases not matched to a gene: 4. The CDR3 reads CASRRTSGSNNEQFF. In DNA form, the CDR3 reads TGTGCCAGCAGGCGGACTAGCGGGAGCAACAATGAGCAGTTCTTC.

The chain links TRBV11-3 to TRBJ2-3; D gene ambiguous. This CDR3 is 14 amino acids long. The germline V and J ends were trimmed by 2 bases and 1 base, with 7 bases remaining between them. Germline V CDR1 and CDR2: SGHNT, YENEEA. CDR3 nucleotide sequence: TGTGCCAGCAGCTTATCGGCGGGCACAGATACGCAGTATTTT. Translated: CASSLSAGTDTQYF.

This chain uses TRBV29-1 with TRBJ1-1; D not resolved. The CDR3 runs 11 residues. CDR1 and CDR2 from the germline V gene are SQVTM and ANQGSEA. V dropped 3 bases and J dropped 4 bases, with 6 bases sitting between them. Here the CDR3 DNA reads TGCAGCGTTGAGTGGGCCACTGAAGCTTTCTTT. Translating it yields CSVEWATEAFF. Together with reference TRBV29-1 and TRBJ1-1, the CDR3 gives the full variable domain: SAVISQKPSRDICQRGTSLTIQCQVDSQVTMMFWYRQQPGQSLTLIATANQGSEATYESGFVIDKFPISRPNLTFSTLTVSNMSPEDSSIYLCSVEWATEAFFGQGTRLTVV.

This chain uses TRBV29-1 with TRBJ2-1, with 9 bases lining up with TRBD2. Germline V gives CDR1 SQVTM, CDR2 ANQGSEA. The CDR3 runs to 13 residues. V shed 7 bases and J 4 bases; nucleotides not matched to a gene: 5. CDR3 residues: CSARTSEYNEQFF. The CDR3, as DNA: TGCAGCGCCCGGACTAGCGAGTACAATGAGCAGTTCTTC.

The V and J genes are TRBV7-9 and TRBJ1-2; D is ambiguous. Germline values: CDR1 SEHNR, CDR2 FQNEAQ (reference sequence). This CDR3 spans 12 amino acids. The ends were cut back, 4 bases at V and 6 bases at J, with 9 bases in the middle. Written as DNA, the CDR3 is TGTGCCAGCAGCTCTACTAAGGATGGCTACACCTTC. Encoded protein: CASSSTKDGYTF. Full variable domain (rest looked up from reference TRBV7-9 and TRBJ1-2): DTGVSQNPRHKITKRGQNVTFRCDPISEHNRLYWYRQTLGQGPEFLTYFQNEAQLEKSRLLSDRFSAERPKGSFSTLEIQRTEQGDSAMYLCASSSTKDGYTFGSGTRLTVV.

The chain is built from TRBV7-9 and TRBJ2-1; 7 bases match TRBD1. The CDR3 extends over 15 amino acids. CDR1 and CDR2 (germline): SEHNR, FQNEAQ (reference sequence). V gave up 2 bases and J gave up 1 base; unmatched junction bases: 2. CDR3 DNA sequence: TGTGCCAGCAGCTTACGGGACAGATCCTACAATGAGCAGTTCTTC. Amino acids: CASSLRDRSYNEQFF.

The rearrangement links TRBV10-3 to TRBJ2-2, with D possibly TRBD2 on 5 matching bases. V was cut by 11 bases and J by 0 bases, with 16 bases left in between. Germline-derived CDR1 and CDR2 are ENHRY and SYGVKD. The CDR3 length is 15 residues. CDR3 loop: CAARRTGTNTGELFF. The DNA for the CDR3 is TGTGCCGCCCGTAGGACGGGGACGAACACCGGGGAGCTGTTTTTT.

V is TRBV28 and J is TRBJ1-3; the match to TRBD1 covers 9 bases. Germline V lookup: CDR1 MDHEN, CDR2 SYDVKM. Trimming removed 3 bases from V and 4 bases from J; junction bases left unmatched: 7. This CDR3 spans 16 amino acids. The CDR3, as DNA: TGTGCCAGCAGTTTTTCGGGACAGGGCTTAGGAAACACCATATATTTT. Translated, it gives CASSFSGQGLGNTIYF.

V and J are TRBV6-1 and TRBJ2-3; perhaps TRBD2 as D (6 bases). The CDR3 has 14 amino acids. CDR1 is MNHNS, CDR2 SASEGT, per germline. V dropped 4 bases and J dropped 0 bases, with 8 bases sitting between them. The CDR3 region is CASSGRDSTDTQYF. The CDR3 DNA reads as TGTGCCAGCAGTGGGCGGGATAGCACAGATACGCAGTATTTT.

The rearrangement links TRBV29-1 to TRBJ1-5, with D tentatively TRBD1 (6 bases). There are 13 residues in the CDR3. Trimming cost V 5 bases and J 4 bases, with 12 bases left between them. Germline V CDR1 and CDR2: SQVTM, ANQGSEA. CDR3 nucleotide sequence: TGCAGCGTTAAAATACAGGGAAATCAGCCCCAGCATTTT. Residues: CSVKIQGNQPQHF.

This clone occurred once. The chain carries TRBV19 and TRBJ1-1; no definite D call. V shed 5 bases and J shed 6 bases, with 7 bases lying between them. CDR1 is LNHDA, CDR2 SQIVND, per germline (reference sequence). The CDR3 has 11 amino acids. CDR3 nucleotide sequence: TGTGCCAGTAGTGTTTACTCTGAAGCTTTCTTT. It yields the protein CASSVYSEAFF.

The chain carries TRBV7-9 and TRBJ1-1, with D tentatively TRBD1 (6 bases). Germline V gene lookup returns CDR1 SEHNR and CDR2 FQNEAQ (reference sequence). The V gene lost 5 bases and the J gene lost 1 base, with 14 bases spanning the gap. The CDR3 spans 15 residues. The CDR3, as DNA: TGTGCCAGCAGCCTTACAGGGAACGCGAACACTGAAGCTTTCTTT. Translation gives CASSLTGNANTEAFF.

The rearrangement links TRBV19 to TRBJ2-1; 10 bases are a match to TRBD2. This CDR3 contains 18 residues. The germline CDR1 and CDR2 sequences are LNHDA and SQIVND (reference sequence). V shed 9 bases, J shed 2 bases, and the junction held 16 bases outside the gene matches. CDR3: CARPTSGFLMEAYNEQFF. The CDR3 DNA reads as TGTGCCAGGCCGACTAGCGGGTTTCTTATGGAGGCCTACAATGAGCAGTTCTTC.

This chain joins TRBV6-6 and TRBJ2-7, with 10 bases matching TRBD1. CDR1 and CDR2 (germline): MNHNY, SVGAGI (reference sequence). Trimming took 6 bases from V and 4 from J; bases not matched to a gene: 6. This CDR3 has 14 residues. CDR3 nucleotides: TGTGCCAGCAGCCCGGGGACAGGGGTGTACGAGCAGTACTTC. Its protein is CASSPGTGVYEQYF.

This rearrangement joins TRBV6-1 to TRBJ2-2, with D perhaps matching TRBD2 (5 bases). The CDR3 covers 15 residues. V lost 6 bases and J lost 2, with 13 bases in between. CDR1 and CDR2 from the germline V gene are MNHNS and SASEGT. CDR3 sequence: CASSAGIFNTGELFF. The CDR3 region has the DNA TGTGCCAGCAGCGCCGGGATCTTCAACACCGGGGAGCTGTTTTTT.

The chain is built from TRBV19 and TRBJ2-1; D possibly corresponds to TRBD2 (6 bases). The CDR3 sequence is 14 residues long. Trimming took off 7 bases at V and 6 bases at J, with 16 bases between the two ends. The germline V gene has CDR1 LNHDA and CDR2 SQIVND (reference sequence). The CDR3 DNA follows: TGTGCCAGTAAAGTCCTGGGGGGTCTCAATGAGCAGTTCTTC. This encodes CASKVLGGLNEQFF.

The V and J genes are TRBV18 and TRBJ1-2, with TRBD1 matching over 8 bases. The CDR3 covers 15 residues. Germline CDR1 KGHSH, CDR2 LQKENI. With V trimmed by 3 bases and J by 3 bases, 6 bases remained unmatched. The chain's CDR3 is CASSPWTGTDYGYTF. CDR3 nucleotides: TGTGCCAGCTCACCCTGGACAGGGACAGACTATGGCTACACCTTC.

The chain uses TRBV5-6 and TRBJ2-3; possible D gene TRBD2, 6 bases. Looked up from germline, CDR1 is SGHDT and CDR2 is YYEEEE. The V gene lost 2 bases and the J gene lost 5 bases, with 12 bases spanning the gap. The CDR3 covers 14 residues. DNA for the CDR3: TGTGCCAGCAGCTTCCGGGCCGGGGGAGATACGCAGTATTTT. This encodes CASSFRAGGDTQYF.

The rearrangement joins TRBV30 to TRBJ1-3; unclear D gene. The CDR3 extends over 11 amino acids. Germline CDR1 and CDR2: GTSNPN and SVGIG (reference sequence). V lost 0 bases and J 6 bases, leaving 3 bases between the germline ends. CDR3 region: CAWSVQNTIYF. The CDR3 region has the DNA TGTGCCTGGAGTGTACAAAACACCATATATTTT.

The gene calls are TRBV7-9 and TRBJ1-1, with D possibly matching TRBD1 (5 bases). V was trimmed by 6 bases and J by 0 bases, leaving 8 bases between them. This CDR3 region has 13 residues. Germline assignment: CDR1 SEHNR and CDR2 FQNEAQ (reference sequence). CDR3 protein: CASRGLLNTEAFF. The CDR3 region has the DNA TGTGCCAGCAGGGGACTGCTGAACACTGAAGCTTTCTTT. Supplemented by reference TRBV7-9 and TRBJ1-1, the full variable domain reads DTGVSQNPRHKITKRGQNVTFRCDPISEHNRLYWYRQTLGQGPEFLTYFQNEAQLEKSRLLSDRFSAERPKGSFSTLEIQRTEQGDSAMYLCASRGLLNTEAFFGQGTRLTVV.

The chain links TRBV6-6 to TRBJ1-1, with D possibly TRBD1 on 6 matching bases. Per germline, CDR1 MNHNY and CDR2 SVGAGI (reference sequence). V dropped 2 bases and J dropped 2 bases, with 9 bases sitting between them. CDR3 length: 14 residues. Here the CDR3 DNA reads TGTGCCAGCAGTTACACAGGGTTTAACACTGAAGCTTTCTTT. Residues: CASSYTGFNTEAFF.

The rearrangement joins TRBV12-5 to TRBJ2-5; tentative D call: TRBD2 (5 bases). The CDR3 is 15 amino acids. V was cut by 2 bases and J by 5 bases, with 15 bases left in between. The germline CDR1 and CDR2 sequences are LGHNT and FRNRAP. The CDR3 spells CASGLFISSGETQYF. DNA of the CDR3: TGTGCTAGTGGTTTGTTTATCTCGTCGGGGGAGACCCAGTACTTC. The complete variable domain, with remaining parts taken from reference TRBV12-5 and TRBJ2-5, reads DARVTQTPRHKVTEMGQEVTMRCQPILGHNTVFWYRQTMMQGLELLAYFRNRAPLDDSGMPKDRFSAEMPDATLATLKIQPSEPRDSAVYFCASGLFISSGETQYFGPGTRLLVL.

The V call is TRBV28, the J call TRBJ1-2; the D gene is possibly TRBD1 (6 bases). Trimming took 5 bases from V and 0 from J, leaving 13 bases between them. Germline V gene data show CDR1 as MDHEN and CDR2 as SYDVKM. The CDR3 is 15 amino acids. Here the CDR3 reads CASSQQGKANYGYTF. The CDR3 bases are TGTGCCAGCAGTCAACAGGGAAAAGCTAACTATGGCTACACCTTC.